The 14 T cell receptor beta chains presented below share a single source sample, sequenced in a study of cytomegalovirus exposure and HLA in healthy donors. In the PCR, 60 Vbeta and 13 Jbeta primers were used. TCRdb keeps only in-frame clones here, not all; method: immunoSEQ multiplex PCR. Among 100,000 to 150,000 clones, 70% to 85% were seen once, and the ten largest hold roughly 2.7%. Sequencing was performed on PBMCs. These receptors were obtained from a woman aged 55-70 years in good health and CMV-seropositive.

This sequence joins TRBV9 and TRBJ2-3, with D tentatively TRBD1 (5 bases). Trimming took off 7 bases at V and 1 base at J, with 16 bases between the two ends. Germline CDR1 reads SGDLS; CDR2 reads YYNGEE. This CDR3 contains 15 residues. CDR3 protein: CASSGASWGTDTQYF. CDR3 nucleotides: TGTGCCAGCTCTGGGGCATCATGGGGCACAGATACGCAGTATTTT.

The J gene is TRBJ2-5, the V gene TRBV13, with TRBD2 matching over 11 bases. The germline V gene encodes CDR1 PRHDT and CDR2 FYEKMQ (reference sequence). Trimming at V came to 2 bases and at J to 7 bases, leaving 15 bases not matched to a gene. This CDR3 has 18 residues. Here the CDR3 DNA reads TGTGCCAGCAGCTTATGGCTAGCGGGGGGACCAACCCCGGGGACCCAGTACTTC. This gives the protein CASSLWLAGGPTPGTQYF.

The rearrangement joins TRBV5-6 to TRBJ2-1; D is perhaps TRBD2 (6 bases). The germline V gene has CDR1 SGHDT and CDR2 YYEEEE. The V gene lost 3 bases and the J gene lost 6 bases, with 16 bases spanning the gap. The CDR3 runs 15 residues. This CDR3 is CASSWWAGRGNEQFF. The CDR3 DNA sequence: TGTGCCAGCAGCTGGTGGGCGGGGCGAGGCAATGAGCAGTTCTTC.

The chain combines TRBV9 with TRBJ2-7; D is undetermined. The V end lost 0 bases, the J end lost 0 bases, and 13 bases lay between the germline ends. Germline CDR1 reads SGDLS; CDR2 reads YYNGEE. The CDR3 is made up of 16 amino acids. The CDR3 DNA sequence: TGTGCCAGCAGCGTAGAAGGCGGCAGTCTCTCCTACGAGCAGTACTTC. Translating it yields CASSVEGGSLSYEQYF.

The genes are TRBV5-1 and TRBJ2-1, with 8 bases aligning to TRBD1. The germline V gene encodes CDR1 SGHRS and CDR2 YFSETQ. The CDR3 has 15 amino acids. After removal of 4 bases from V and 3 bases from J, the junction contained 6 bases not matched to a gene. The DNA of the CDR3 is TGCGCCAGCAGCGACCAGACAGGGGTCTACAATGAGCAGTTCTTC. Protein: CASSDQTGVYNEQFF.

The chain employs TRBV6-1 and TRBJ1-2; weak D call: TRBD1 (6 bases). Germline values: CDR1 MNHNS, CDR2 SASEGT. The CDR3 totals 15 residues. The germline V and J ends were trimmed by 6 bases and 5 bases, with 19 bases remaining between them. The CDR3, as DNA: TGTGCCAGCAGAGGCGATGATGTGGGGGCGTATGGCTACACCTTC. Protein product: CASRGDDVGAYGYTF.

This clone was seen repeatedly, ten times or more. The rearrangement links TRBV6-1 to TRBJ1-4; no reliable D call. V gave up 8 bases and J gave up 8 bases, with 9 bases separating them. From germline, CDR1 is MNHNS and CDR2 SASEGT. This CDR3 has 11 amino acids. For the CDR3, the DNA is TGTGCCAGCCTCCGTTCCGAAAAACTGTTTTTT. It specifies CASLRSEKLFF.

This clone was detected only a few times. The chain uses TRBV4-2 and TRBJ2-1, with 10 bases fitting TRBD2. The CDR3 has 20 amino acids. Germline lookup yields CDR1 LGHNA and CDR2 YNFKEQ. V lost 3 bases, J lost 0 bases, and 14 bases stayed unmatched. The CDR3 region has the DNA TGTGCCAGCAGCCACGCCCCCGGGGCTAGCGGGGGTAGCTCCTACAATGAGCAGTTCTTC. It specifies CASSHAPGASGGSSYNEQFF.

There are a few counts of this clone. V gene TRBV18 combines with J gene TRBJ1-5, with D perhaps TRBD1 (5 bases). The CDR3 extends over 13 amino acids. V was pared by 5 bases and J by 7 bases, with 12 bases between. Looked up from germline, CDR1 is KGHSH and CDR2 is LQKENI. The CDR3 spells CASSTGGYQPQHF. DNA for the CDR3: TGTGCCAGCTCAACGGGGGGGTACCAGCCCCAGCATTTT.

J is TRBJ2-2 and V is TRBV7-9; TRBD2 agrees at 8 bases. V lost 0 bases to trimming and J lost 1 base; unmatched junction nucleotides: 1. CDR3 size: 16 residues. Germline CDR1 is SEHNR and CDR2 is FQNEAQ (reference sequence). The CDR3 here is CASSLALAVNTGELFF. The CDR3 DNA reads as TGTGCCAGCAGCTTAGCACTAGCGGTGAACACCGGGGAGCTGTTTTTT.

This chain links TRBV5-4 with TRBJ1-5; D unclear. V was pared by 0 bases and J by 3 bases, with 7 bases between. The CDR3 is 14 amino acids. Germline-derived CDR1 and CDR2 are SGHNT and YYREEE (reference sequence). In DNA, the CDR3 is TGTGCCAGCAGCTTGGCGGGAAACAATCAGCCCCAGCATTTT. This sequence encodes CASSLAGNNQPQHF.

The rearrangement joins TRBV10-1 to TRBJ2-7; D gene uncertain. V lost 3 bases and J lost 3, with 6 bases in between. Germline V gene lookup returns CDR1 WNHNN and CDR2 SYGVQD (reference sequence). This CDR3 contains 12 residues. The CDR3 loop reads CASSENSYEQYF. The DNA for the CDR3 is TGCGCCAGCAGTGAAAACAGCTACGAGCAGTACTTC.

This clone was observed a handful of times. The CDR3 reads CASMVTGFNEQFF. In DNA form, the CDR3 reads TGTGCCAGCATGGTGACAGGGTTTAATGAGCAGTTCTTC. V and J are TRBV6-5 and TRBJ2-1, with 7 bases matching TRBD1. With 7 bases clipped from V and 7 bases from J, the junction kept 7 bases outside the gene matches. The CDR3 is 13 residues long. CDR1 and CDR2 (germline): MNHEY, SVGAGI.

This clone was found a few times. The chain has TRBV5-1 and TRBJ1-2, with 7 positions matching TRBD1. Looked up from germline, CDR1 is SGHRS and CDR2 is YFSETQ. The V and J ends lost 2 bases and 3 bases, in that order; junction bases with no gene match: 10. There are 16 residues in the CDR3. The CDR3 is CASSFRPGQQDYGYTF. The CDR3 nucleotides are TGCGCCAGCAGCTTTCGCCCGGGACAGCAAGACTATGGCTACACCTTC.